This TCR beta chain came from a study of shared clonotypes between healthy human individuals. This clone was observed a few times. There are 14 residues in the CDR3. Germline CDR1 MDHEN, CDR2 SYDVKM. Trimming shortened V by 2 bases and J by 8 bases, and 13 bases separated the two germline ends. The data were produced by immunoSEQ multiplex PCR, yet TCRdb's version contains in-frame clones alone and is incomplete. The profile shows approximately 2.3 million clones, approximately 95% of them singletons. Each of the donors was a healthy adult who was HIV-negative and had not had a recent acute infection or vaccination.

This chain joins TRBV28 and TRBJ1-3; no firm D call. This TCR came from a man aged 18 to 30 in good health. Some clones in this sample may be carry-over from other donors' samples. The sample consisted of naive CD4+ T cells from PBMCs. Specified subset: CD45RA+ positively selected. The CDR3 here is CASSLQRRSYTIYF. The CDR3 coding sequence is TGTGCCAGCAGTTTACAAAGACGGAGCTACACCATATATTTT.